Described below is a single TCR beta chain sequence and its context. Cells designated naive CD8 were CD45RO-negative and were positively selected for CCR7, with terminally differentiated effector memory CD45RA+ cells excluded. This CDR3 has 18 amino acids. Per germline, CDR1 SGHRS and CDR2 YFSETQ. V was clipped by 2 bases and J by 0 bases; unmatched bases: 7. The data stem from a study of shared clonotypes between healthy human individuals. Clones were read by immunoSEQ multiplex PCR, and TCRdb kept only the in-frame ones, dropping some. This table has nearly 2 million clones, roughly 95% appearing once.

J is TRBJ2-1 and V is TRBV5-1; 11 bases match TRBD2. The sample was naive CD8+ T cells sorted from blood. The TCR comes from a man younger than 35 in good health. The CDR3 DNA reads as TGCGCCAGCAGCTTTCTAGCGGGGGGCCCGAGCTCCTACAATGAGCAGTTCTTC. Protein product: CASSFLAGGPSSYNEQFF.